A selection of T cell receptor beta chains follows, all from one sample in a study of Graves' ophthalmopathy and Graves' hyperthyroidism. TCRdb reprocessed the multiplex PCR reads via MiXCR and lists one record per CDR3 protein. This table has 300,000 to 400,000 distinct CDR3 sequences, 17% appearing once. Sequenced sample: peripheral blood. The receptors stem from an adult man with Graves' ophthalmopathy. Both conserved end residues are part of each CDR3. The order of the fields is CDR3 protein, CDR3 DNA, clone size, CDR3 length, D gene, V gene, J gene. D genes are given only for firm matches. Clone size is not always given. Where it is, it says once, few, many or a class for expanded clones.

CASSQEVASGGFGGYEQYF	TGCGCCAGCAGCCAAGAAGTTGCTAGCGGGGGGTTTGGCGGCTACGAGCAGTACTTC	-	19	TRBD2	TRBV4-1	TRBJ2-7
CAWSVGQNYEQYF	TGTGCCTGGAGTGTGGGACAAAACTACGAGCAGTACTTC	-	13	-	TRBV30	TRBJ2-7
CASSYSIGENSPLHF	TGTGCCAGCAGTTACTCGATAGGAGAGAATTCACCCCTCCACTTT	many	15	-	TRBV6-2/TRBV6-3	TRBJ1-6
CASSPVASQETQYF	TGTGCCAGCTCACCAGTAGCTAGCCAAGAGACCCAGTACTTC	many	14	-	TRBV18	TRBJ2-5
CASSLDLVTTKNSPLHF	TGTGCCAGCAGCTTAGATCTAGTGACGACAAAAAATTCACCCCTCCACTTT	many	17	-	TRBV11-2	TRBJ1-6
CATYPGLESETQYF	TGTGCCACTTATCCGGGACTAGAGTCTGAGACCCAGTACTTC	many	14	TRBD2	TRBV10-3	TRBJ2-5
CASSFDTTYQETQYF	TGTGCCAGCAGCTTTGACACAACGTACCAAGAGACCCAGTACTTC	many	15	-	TRBV11-1	TRBJ2-5
CASSEYERSMTGYTF	TGTGCCAGCAGTGAATATGAACGGAGTATGACGGGCTACACCTTC	-	15	-	TRBV25-1	TRBJ1-2
CASSSGRDRGQGTEAFF	TGCGCCAGCAGCTCGGGGAGGGACAGGGGGCAGGGCACTGAAGCTTTCTTT	once	17	TRBD1	TRBV5-1	TRBJ1-1
CATSGSDRGSNQPQHF	TGTGCCACCAGTGGCTCGGACAGGGGGAGCAATCAGCCCCAGCATTTT	many	16	TRBD1	TRBV24-1	TRBJ1-5
CASTQSTGSSSEQYF	TGTGCCAGCACTCAATCGACAGGGTCGAGTAGCGAGCAGTACTTC	many	15	TRBD1	TRBV27	TRBJ2-7
CASSLWAIPNTEAFF	TGTGCCAGCAGTTTGTGGGCCATCCCGAACACTGAAGCTTTCTTT	many	15	-	TRBV27	TRBJ1-1
CASSYADTDQPQHF	TGTGCCAGCAGTTACGCGGACACAGATCAGCCCCAGCATTTT	many	14	-	TRBV6-2/TRBV6-3	TRBJ1-5
CSARMGQGLVGSNQPQHF	TGCAGTGCTAGGATGGGACAGGGGCTGGTGGGGAGCAATCAGCCCCAGCATTTT	many	18	TRBD1	TRBV20-1	TRBJ1-5
CASTPDRSNYGYTF	TGTGCCAGCACCCCGGACCGTTCTAACTATGGCTACACCTTC	many	14	-	TRBV7-2	TRBJ1-2
CASSLSSLGPRYF	TGTGCCAGCAGTTTATCGAGTCTAGGGCCGAGGTACTTC	once	13	-	TRBV27	TRBJ2-7
CATSPSPRPYEQYF	TGTGCCACCAGCCCCTCCCCGCGGCCCTACGAGCAGTACTTC	many	14	-	TRBV24-1	TRBJ2-7
CASNLGEGDGYIF	TGTGCCAGCAACTTAGGGGAGGGAGATGGCTACATCTTC	once	13	-	TRBV7-9	TRBJ1-2
CAISGTSGTYANTGELFF	TGTGCCATCAGTGGGACTAGCGGGACGTACGCGAACACCGGGGAGCTGTTTTTT	-	18	TRBD2	TRBV24-1	TRBJ2-2
CASSYLQRAGPYEQYF	TGTGCCAGCAGTTACCTCCAACGAGCGGGACCCTACGAGCAGTACTTC	many	16	TRBD2	TRBV6-2/TRBV6-3	TRBJ2-7
CASSRSGAGGSTGSYEQYF	TGTGCCAGTAGTAGATCTGGGGCAGGGGGCTCTACGGGCTCCTACGAGCAGTACTTC	-	19	TRBD1	TRBV19	TRBJ2-7
CTSSLSRRTTYYEQYF	TGCACCAGCAGTTTATCTCGTAGGACGACATACTACGAGCAGTACTTC	many	16	-	TRBV27	TRBJ2-7
CSARDNYERYF	TGCAGTGCTAGAGACAACTACGAGCGGTACTTC	many	11	-	TRBV20-1	TRBJ2-7
CASTTLGFNYGYTF	TGTGCCAGCACCACATTGGGGTTTAACTATGGCTACACCTTC	many	14	-	TRBV7-2	TRBJ1-2
CASSLSQTHTEAFF	TGTGCCAGCAGCTTAAGTCAGACGCACACTGAAGCTTTCTTT	many	14	-	TRBV7-9	TRBJ1-1
CASSLSSGNNSPLHF	TGCGCCAGCAGCTTGTCGTCAGGGAATAATTCACCCCTCCACTTT	many	15	-	TRBV5-1	TRBJ1-6
CASSLSLGQGRGYTF	TGTGCCAGCAGTTTAAGCTTGGGACAGGGGAGAGGCTACACCTTC	-	15	TRBD1	TRBV6-2/TRBV6-3	TRBJ1-2
CASRTNTVANYGYTF	TGTGCCAGCAGGACAAACACGGTAGCTAACTATGGCTACACCTTC	-	15	-	TRBV2	TRBJ1-2
CATSELPSRPRSYEQYF	TGTGCCACCAGTGAACTCCCATCAAGGCCCCGCTCCTACGAGCAGTACTTC	-	17	-	TRBV24-1	TRBJ2-7
CAISGQPEYEQYF	TGTGCCATCTCGGGACAGCCGGAGTACGAGCAGTACTTC	many	13	TRBD1	TRBV10-3	TRBJ2-7
CASSQDTNRGLASSYEQYF	TGCGCCAGCAGCCAAGATACGAACAGGGGACTAGCTAGCTCCTACGAGCAGTACTTC	few	19	TRBD2	TRBV4-1	TRBJ2-7
CSARAGYMDTGELFF	TGCAGTGCTAGGGCAGGGTATATGGACACCGGGGAGCTGTTTTTT	few	15	-	TRBV20-1	TRBJ2-2
CASSTLRDRQETQYF	TGTGCCAGCAGCACACTCCGGGACAGGCAAGAGACCCAGTACTTC	many	15	TRBD1	TRBV7-2	TRBJ2-5
CASTPPAPGLRGNTEAFF	TGTGCCAGCACCCCTCCCGCCCCAGGACTCCGTGGGAACACTGAAGCTTTCTTT	many	18	-	TRBV12-3/TRBV12-4	TRBJ1-1
CASSLDRGQEGAFF	TGTGCCAGCAGCTTAGATCGGGGACAGGAGGGAGCTTTCTTT	many	14	TRBD1	TRBV7-2	TRBJ1-1
CASRLHGSAKNIQYF	TGTGCCAGCAGATTACATGGCTCAGCCAAAAACATTCAGTACTTC	few	15	-	TRBV6-2/TRBV6-3	TRBJ2-4
CAISDIGGNQPQHF	TGTGCCATCAGTGATATTGGGGGCAATCAGCCCCAGCATTTT	many	14	-	TRBV10-3	TRBJ1-5
CSARGVAREQYF	TGCAGTGCTAGAGGTGTAGCTCGCGAGCAGTACTTC	many	12	-	TRBV20-1	TRBJ2-7
CSARDSSGRSPEQYF	TGCAGTGCTAGAGACTCCAGCGGGAGGTCGCCCGAGCAGTACTTC	many	15	TRBD2	TRBV20-1	TRBJ2-7
CASSYSRMNTEAFF	TGTGCCAGCAGTTACAGCAGAATGAACACTGAAGCTTTCTTT	many	14	-	TRBV28	TRBJ1-1
CASSMWGGTEAFF	TGTGCCAGCAGCATGTGGGGAGGTACTGAAGCTTTCTTT	many	13	-	TRBV7-3	TRBJ1-1
CSASPMAKNIQYF	TGCAGTGCTAGCCCTATGGCCAAAAACATTCAGTACTTC	many	13	-	TRBV20-1	TRBJ2-4
CASSLGQGIGQPQHF	TGCGCCAGCAGCCTAGGACAGGGTATCGGGCAGCCCCAGCATTTT	-	15	TRBD1	TRBV4-1	TRBJ1-5
CASSTTGGAKTQYF	TGTGCCAGTAGTACTACAGGGGGCGCGAAGACCCAGTACTTC	many	14	TRBD1	TRBV19	TRBJ2-5
CASSPPANYGYTF	TGTGCCAGCAGCCCCCCCGCTAACTATGGCTACACCTTC	many	13	-	TRBV9	TRBJ1-2
CASSLAGGRDDEQYF	TGCGCCAGCAGCTTGGCCGGCGGGAGGGACGACGAGCAGTACTTC	many	15	TRBD2	TRBV5-1	TRBJ2-7
CASTRGAGGTETQYF	TGTGCCAGCACCCGTGGGGCGGGGGGGACGGAGACCCAGTACTTC	-	15	TRBD2	TRBV7-6	TRBJ2-5
CASATDRTGAGGYTF	TGTGCCAGCGCGACAGACCGGACAGGGGCAGGAGGCTACACCTTC	many	15	TRBD1	TRBV6-6	TRBJ1-2
CASSLGTGANVLTF	TGTGCCAGCAGTTTAGGGACTGGGGCCAACGTCCTGACTTTC	-	14	-	TRBV27	TRBJ2-6
CASSATSGSGGELFF	TGTGCCAGCAGCGCTACTAGCGGGAGTGGCGGGGAGCTGTTTTTT	many	15	TRBD2	TRBV7-3	TRBJ2-2
CAWSVAGANQETQYF	TGTGCCTGGAGTGTCGCGGGGGCTAACCAAGAGACCCAGTACTTC	many	15	-	TRBV30	TRBJ2-5
CSVLRATNEQYF	TGCAGCGTTCTCAGGGCGACTAACGAGCAGTACTTC	many	12	-	TRBV29-1	TRBJ2-7